The 23 T cell receptor beta chains below come from one sample, sequenced in a study of sequential checkpoint blockade in melanoma. Some clones are missing from TCRdb's copy, which holds only in-frame ones; the method was immunoSEQ multiplex PCR. The repertoire holds about 40,000 clones, with about nine tenths as singletons. Stated treatment: randomized to nivolumab then ipilimumab (arm A) or the reverse (arm B). The specimen comprised CD8+ T cells sorted from blood (inferred from file names), sampled from a patient given nivolumab and ipilimumab in sequence. The receptors were sampled from a human donor with melanoma.

The chain combines TRBV27 with TRBJ1-2, with D maybe TRBD1 (6 bases). Germline lookup yields CDR1 MNHEY and CDR2 SMNVEV (reference sequence). This CDR3 contains 13 residues. The V and J ends lost 3 bases and 6 bases respectively, with 11 bases between them. The DNA of the CDR3 is TGTGCCAGCAGTTTTGCGGGGGCTAATGGCTACACCTTC. Its protein product is CASSFAGANGYTF.

The chain combines TRBV29-1 with TRBJ2-2; D gene unclear. The CDR3 has 14 amino acids. The germline CDR1 and CDR2 sequences are SQVTM and ANQGSEA. V lost 5 bases and J lost 0, with 10 bases in between. The CDR3 region has the DNA TGCAGCGTTCCCCACGGAGCGAACACCGGGGAGCTGTTTTTT. Translating gives CSVPHGANTGELFF.

The V gene is TRBV5-4, the J gene TRBJ2-2, with TRBD2 identical over 7 bases. Germline values: CDR1 SGHNT, CDR2 YYREEE (reference sequence). Germline trimming cut 4 bases from V and 7 bases from J; bases unmatched to any gene: 10. The CDR3 spans 15 residues. The CDR3 sequence is CASSPQGLVGGELFF. The CDR3 nucleotides are TGTGCCAGCAGCCCCCAAGGACTAGTGGGCGGGGAGCTGTTTTTT.

The chain is built from TRBV11-3 and TRBJ2-2; D not resolved. This CDR3 comprises 13 residues. From germline, CDR1 is SGHNT and CDR2 YENEEA. V was clipped by 0 bases and J by 6 bases, with 5 bases between them. The CDR3 loop is CASSLDPSGELFF. DNA of the CDR3: TGTGCCAGCAGCTTAGATCCCTCCGGGGAGCTGTTTTTT.

The chain's CDR3 is CASSQDARQGEYEQYF. CDR3 DNA: TGCGCCAGCAGCCAAGATGCGAGACAGGGGGAGTACGAGCAGTACTTC. The V and J genes are TRBV4-1 and TRBJ2-7; TRBD1 agrees at 9 bases. Germline V gene data show CDR1 as MGHRA and CDR2 as YSYEKL. Trimming at V came to 0 bases and at J to 4 bases, leaving 7 bases not matched to a gene. This CDR3 region has 16 residues.

This chain joins TRBV4-3 and TRBJ2-1, with 7 bases aligning to TRBD1. The CDR3 covers 13 residues. From germline, CDR1 is LGHNA and CDR2 YSLEER. V lost 1 base, J lost 8 bases, and 2 bases stayed unmatched. The CDR3 sequence: CASSQGQGYEQFF. DNA of the CDR3: TGCGCCAGCAGCCAAGGACAGGGATATGAGCAGTTCTTC.

The V and J genes are TRBV19 and TRBJ2-1; the D is unclear. CDR3 size: 13 residues. CDR1 is LNHDA, CDR2 SQIVND, per germline (reference sequence). Trimming took 3 bases from V and 4 from J, leaving 7 bases between them. The CDR3 region has the DNA TGTGCCAGTAGTATTGCTAATTACAATGAGCAGTTCTTC. Translated, it gives CASSIANYNEQFF.

CDR3 amino acids: CASSFGTYNTEAFF. The CDR3 DNA follows: TGTGCCAGCAGTTTCGGGACATACAACACTGAAGCTTTCTTT. V gene TRBV27 combines with J gene TRBJ1-1, with D tentatively TRBD1 (6 bases). Between the trimmed V and J ends, which lost 3 bases and 2 bases, there was a span of 10 bases. The CDR3 runs 14 residues. CDR1 is MNHEY and CDR2 is SMNVEV in the germline V gene (reference sequence).

This rearrangement joins TRBV27 to TRBJ2-1, with a possible D match to TRBD1 (6 bases). From germline, CDR1 is MNHEY and CDR2 SMNVEV (reference sequence). V dropped 1 base and J dropped 4 bases, with 8 bases sitting between them. The CDR3 is 14 residues long. In DNA form, the CDR3 reads TGTGCCAGCAGTTTATATGGACAGTACAATGAGCAGTTCTTC. It codes for CASSLYGQYNEQFF.

The chain is built from TRBV27 and TRBJ2-3; TRBD2 matches at 10 bases. With V trimmed by 2 bases and J by 2 bases, 10 bases remained unmatched. The CDR3 sequence is 18 residues long. Germline V gene data show CDR1 as MNHEY and CDR2 as SMNVEV (reference sequence). The CDR3 nucleotides read TGTGCCAGCAGTTTAATGTTGTCTAGCGGGAGCTACACAGATACGCAGTATTTT. Its protein is CASSLMLSSGSYTDTQYF.

This sequence joins TRBV7-9 and TRBJ1-2; D gene uncertain. The CDR3 contains 13 residues. CDR1 SEHNR and CDR2 FQNEAQ come from the germline V gene (reference sequence). V shed 6 bases and J shed 2 bases, with 10 bases lying between them. In DNA, the CDR3 is TGTGCCAGCAGTCGAGGCGTAAACTATGGCTACACCTTC. Its protein product is CASSRGVNYGYTF.

The CDR3 protein is CASSPGEGPPGNTIYF. CDR3 DNA sequence: TGTGCCAGCTCACCAGGGGAGGGTCCGCCTGGAAACACCATATATTTT. The rearrangement uses TRBV18 and TRBJ1-3, with D unresolved. The germline CDR1 and CDR2 sequences are KGHSH and LQKENI. CDR3 size: 16 residues. The V end lost 2 bases, the J end lost 2 bases, and 13 bases lay between the germline ends.

This rearrangement joins TRBV29-1 to TRBJ2-7; 9 nucleotides match TRBD1. Germline CDR1 reads SQVTM; CDR2 reads ANQGSEA. J gave up 5 bases and V 7 bases, and 6 bases lay outside the gene matches. The CDR3 covers 12 residues. In nucleotides, the CDR3 is TGCAGCGCCCGGGACAGGGAAAACGAGCAGTACGTC. This sequence encodes CSARDRENEQYV.

The chain has TRBV5-1 and TRBJ2-5; tentatively, D is TRBD2 (6 bases). Per the germline V gene, CDR1 is SGHRS and CDR2 is YFSETQ. The CDR3 consists of 17 residues. With 4 bases removed from V and 5 bases from J, the gap between germline ends came to 24 bases. The DNA of the CDR3 is TGCGCCAGCAGCGCGGGATGGGGGGAGATTGGTGAGGAGACCCAGTACTTC. It is translated as CASSAGWGEIGEETQYF.

This chain connects TRBV9 to TRBJ2-1; 11 positions agree with TRBD2. The CDR3 totals 17 residues. Germline V CDR1 and CDR2: SGDLS, YYNGEE. V shed 0 bases, J shed 4 bases, and the junction held 6 bases outside the gene matches. For the CDR3, the DNA is TGTGCCAGCAGCGTAGGACGACTAGCGGGACCTTACAATGAGCAGTTCTTC. This codes for CASSVGRLAGPYNEQFF.

A single count supports this clone. The chain joins TRBV28 to TRBJ2-3; 16 bases fit TRBD2. The CDR3 consists of 17 residues. Germline loops: CDR1 MDHEN, CDR2 SYDVKM. After removal of 3 bases from V and 3 bases from J, the junction contained 3 bases not matched to a gene. The CDR3 reads CASSLGLAGGDTDTQYF. CDR3 in DNA: TGTGCCAGCAGTTTGGGACTAGCGGGAGGGGATACAGATACGCAGTATTTT.

CDR3 amino acids: CASSLGPTWEQYV. The CDR3 region has the DNA TGTGCCAGCAGCTTAGGACCGACTTGGGAGCAGTACGTC. The chain uses TRBV5-4 and TRBJ2-7, with D hard to call. CDR1 and CDR2 from the germline V gene are SGHNT and YYREEE (reference sequence). V gave up 2 bases and J gave up 7 bases, with 13 bases separating them. The CDR3 runs to 13 residues.

This chain uses TRBV23-1 with TRBJ1-2; D is ambiguous. TRBV23-1 is given ORF status, its function remaining uncertain. The V end lost 8 bases, the J end lost 3 bases, and 13 bases lay between the germline ends. There are 13 residues in the CDR3. The CDR3 DNA follows: TGCGCCAGCTCCCGGGGTCGCTACTATGGCTACACCTTC. This encodes CASSRGRYYGYTF.

In its sample, this clone ranks as medium-sized. The CDR3 DNA follows: TGTGCCATCAGCGACAGGGGGAGGCCCACAGATACGCAGTATTTT. Residues: CAISDRGRPTDTQYF. The rearrangement uses TRBV10-3 and TRBJ2-3; 9 nucleotides align to TRBD1. The CDR3 sequence is 15 residues long. Germline-derived CDR1 and CDR2 are ENHRY and SYGVKD. The trim removed 6 bases at V and 2 bases at J, leaving 6 bases unmatched.

Comments on this clone: Within the sample, other DNA sequences also encode this same CDR3. V usage is TRBV27 and J usage is TRBJ1-5; D not certain. CDR1 and CDR2 from the germline V gene are MNHEY and SMNVEV (reference sequence). This CDR3 has 14 amino acids. V lost 3 bases to trimming and J lost 2 bases, with 8 bases between them. CDR3 protein: CASSLSGGNQPQHF. The CDR3 DNA sequence: TGTGCCAGCAGTTTGTCGGGTGGCAATCAGCCCCAGCATTTT.

The V call is TRBV5-1, the J call TRBJ2-7, with 8 bases aligning to TRBD2. Germline-derived CDR1 and CDR2 are SGHRS and YFSETQ. Germline trimming cut 0 bases from V and 4 bases from J; bases unmatched to any gene: 12. The CDR3 length is 17 residues. The CDR3: CASSLGPRSGSIYEQYF. The CDR3 DNA reads as TGCGCCAGCAGCTTGGGCCCCCGGAGCGGGAGTATTTACGAGCAGTACTTC.

V is TRBV27 and J is TRBJ1-1; D may be TRBD1 (5 bases). The germline CDR1 and CDR2 sequences are MNHEY and SMNVEV (reference sequence). Deletions cut 6 bases from V and 7 bases from J, with 12 bases between. The CDR3 consists of 12 residues. The CDR3 DNA sequence: TGTGCCAGCAGGAGCGACAGACTTGAAGCTTTCTTT. It encodes CASRSDRLEAFF.

V gene TRBV7-9 combines with J gene TRBJ1-1; possibly TRBD1 for D (5 bases). The germline V and J ends were trimmed by 5 bases and 1 base, with 8 bases remaining between them. The germline gives CDR1 SEHNR, CDR2 FQNEAQ (reference sequence). This CDR3 comprises 13 residues. The CDR3 DNA reads TGTGCCAGCAGCACGACAGAGAACACTGAAGCTTTCTTT. Translating gives CASSTTENTEAFF.